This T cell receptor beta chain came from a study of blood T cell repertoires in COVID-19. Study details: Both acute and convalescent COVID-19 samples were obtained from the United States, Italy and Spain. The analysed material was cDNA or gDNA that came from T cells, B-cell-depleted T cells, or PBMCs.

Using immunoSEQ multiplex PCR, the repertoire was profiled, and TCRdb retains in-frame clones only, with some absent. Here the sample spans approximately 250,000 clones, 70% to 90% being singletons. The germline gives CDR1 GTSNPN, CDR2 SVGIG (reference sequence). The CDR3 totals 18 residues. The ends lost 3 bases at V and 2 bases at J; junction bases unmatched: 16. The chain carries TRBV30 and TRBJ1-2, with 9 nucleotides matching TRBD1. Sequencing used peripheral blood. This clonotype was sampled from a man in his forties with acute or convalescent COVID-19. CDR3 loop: CAWSVGGIRDRVNYGYTF. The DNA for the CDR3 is TGTGCCTGGAGCGTCGGGGGGATAAGGGACAGGGTGAACTATGGCTACACCTTC.